Presented here are 17 T cell receptor beta chains from one specimen sequenced in a study of blood T cell repertoires in COVID-19. Libraries were prepared by immunoSEQ multiplex PCR; TCRdb keeps only in-frame clonotypes and omits some of them. The sample includes around 140,000 clones, about 76% of them seen just once. Sample: peripheral blood. The receptor set was obtained from a human donor in a cohort sampled during active COVID-19.

This chain uses TRBV5-1 with TRBJ2-2; 8 bases are shared with TRBD2. The trim removed 4 bases at V and 4 bases at J, leaving 3 bases unmatched. Germline-derived CDR1 and CDR2 are SGHRS and YFSETQ. CDR3 length: 14 residues. The CDR3 DNA sequence: TGCGCCAGCAGCCCTGGGACTAGCACCGGGGAGCTGTTTTTT. Its protein product is CASSPGTSTGELFF.

This clone was observed a handful of times. The chain combines TRBV7-9 with TRBJ1-4; no clear D. The length of the CDR3 is 14 residues. The germline V gene encodes CDR1 SEHNR and CDR2 FQNEAQ (reference sequence). The germline V and J ends were trimmed by 2 bases and 1 base, with 5 bases remaining between them. The CDR3 DNA follows: TGTGCCAGCAGCTTACCTGTAACTAATGAAAAACTGTTTTTT. Translation gives CASSLPVTNEKLFF.

The V and J genes are TRBV4-3 and TRBJ2-2; a possible D gene is TRBD1 (5 bases). This CDR3 region has 13 residues. Germline V gene lookup returns CDR1 LGHNA and CDR2 YSLEER. With 3 bases removed from V and 5 bases from J, the gap between germline ends came to 7 bases. For the CDR3, the DNA is TGCGCCAGCAGCCAGGCAGGGACCGGGGAGCTGTTTTTT. Its translation: CASSQAGTGELFF.

This clone is a singleton in its sample. Written as DNA, the CDR3 is TGTGCCACCAGTGATTCCGGGACTAAACTAGAGACCCAGTACTTC. Protein product: CATSDSGTKLETQYF. This chain uses TRBV24-1 with TRBJ2-5; TRBD2 aligns across 7 bases. The CDR3 has 15 amino acids. CDR1 and CDR2 from the germline V gene are KGHDR and SFDVKD. The trim removed 2 bases at V and 4 bases at J, leaving 6 bases unmatched.

The CDR3 nucleotides read TGTGCCAGCAGTTCCCGCGTGGACATCCCCTACGAGCAGTACTTC. It codes for CASSSRVDIPYEQYF. The chain employs TRBV5-6 and TRBJ2-7, with a weak D call TRBD1 (5 bases). CDR1 SGHDT and CDR2 YYEEEE come from the germline V gene. Trimming shortened V by 5 bases and J by 2 bases, and 17 bases separated the two germline ends. CDR3 length: 15 residues. The full variable domain, in which reference TRBV5-6 and TRBJ2-7 provide the parts outside the CDR3, is DAGVTQSPTHLIKTRGQQVTLRCSPKSGHDTVSWYQQALGQGPQFIFQYYEEEERQRGNFPDRFSGHQFPNYSSELNVNALLLGDSALYLCASSSRVDIPYEQYFGPGTRLTVT.

The rearrangement uses TRBV5-6 and TRBJ2-3, with TRBD2 matching 10 bases. The CDR3 is 18 residues long. V trimming: 0 bases; J trimming: 2 bases; junction bases outside the gene matches: 9. Germline-derived CDR1 and CDR2 are SGHDT and YYEEEE. Written as DNA, the CDR3 is TGTGCCAGCAGCTTGGGCCTAGCGGGAGTGGGGGACACAGATACGCAGTATTTT. It is translated as CASSLGLAGVGDTDTQYF.

There are a few counts of this clone. The chain links TRBV19 to TRBJ1-5; tentative D call: TRBD1 (5 bases). The CDR3 is made up of 12 amino acids. Germline V gene lookup returns CDR1 LNHDA and CDR2 SQIVND (reference sequence). The V end was cut by 6 bases, the J end by 5 bases, with 8 bases between. CDR3 loop: CASRTEYQPQHF. CDR3 in DNA: TGTGCCAGTAGGACAGAATATCAGCCCCAGCATTTT. The full variable domain, rest sourced from reference TRBV19 and TRBJ1-5, is DGGITQSPKYLFRKEGQNVTLSCEQNLNHDAMYWYRQDPGQGLRLIYYSQIVNDFQKGDIAEGYSVSREKKESFPLTVTSAQKNPTAFYLCASRTEYQPQHFGDGTRLSIL.

This chain uses TRBV24-1 with TRBJ2-5; 8 positions match TRBD2. The CDR3 is made up of 14 amino acids. CDR1 KGHDR and CDR2 SFDVKD come from the germline V gene. The junction had 6 bases not matched to a gene; V was cut back by 4 bases and J by 6 bases. The CDR3, as DNA: TGTGCCACCAGTGAGAGCGGGAGTGGGAAGACCCAGTACTTC. This encodes CATSESGSGKTQYF.

This clone was recorded only once. The V call is TRBV12-3 or TRBV12-4, the J call TRBJ2-5, with 8 bases lining up with TRBD2. J lost 5 bases, V lost 6 bases, and 5 bases had no gene match. There are 13 residues in the CDR3. The CDR3 loop is CASSSLAVETQYF. The CDR3 bases are TGTGCCAGCAGCTCACTAGCGGTTGAGACCCAGTACTTC.

The genes are TRBV6-5 and TRBJ2-7; TRBD1 aligns across 9 bases. J gave up 2 bases and V 2 bases, and 4 bases lay outside the gene matches. CDR1 is MNHEY, CDR2 SVGAGI, per germline. The CDR3 length is 15 residues. The CDR3 region is CASSYPRQGAYEQYF. The CDR3, as DNA: TGTGCCAGCAGTTACCCAAGACAGGGGGCCTACGAGCAGTACTTC.

This clone has a handful of counts. The V and J genes are TRBV7-8 and TRBJ2-1; 9 positions agree with TRBD1. Unmatched junction bases numbered 6, after V lost 5 bases and J lost 7 bases. This CDR3 has 14 residues. Germline loops: CDR1 SGHVS, CDR2 FQNEAQ. The CDR3 bases are TGTGCCAGCAGCCCTCGGGACAGGGTTAATGAGCAGTTCTTC. Protein: CASSPRDRVNEQFF.

CDR3 nucleotides: TGTGCCAGCAGCCCCCGACTAGCGGGAGGGCCAGGGGAGACCCAGTACTTC. As protein: CASSPRLAGGPGETQYF. The chain couples TRBV7-2 to TRBJ2-5; 14 positions match TRBD2. Per germline, CDR1 SGHTA and CDR2 FQGNSA. After removal of 5 bases from V and 5 bases from J, the junction contained 10 bases not matched to a gene. The CDR3 has 17 residues. Supplemented by reference TRBV7-2 and TRBJ2-5, the full variable domain reads GAGVSQSPSNKVTEKGKDVELRCDPISGHTALYWYRQSLGQGLEFLIYFQGNSAPDKSGLPSDRFSAERTGGSVSTLTIQRTQQEDSAVYLCASSPRLAGGPGETQYFGPGTRLLVL.

The chain couples TRBV23-1 to TRBJ2-3; TRBD1 might be the D (6 bases). TRBV23-1 is treated as an ORF (open reading frame) with a function not yet certain. V was shortened by 2 bases and J by 0 bases, with 12 bases between the two germline ends. There are 16 residues in the CDR3. CDR3 sequence reads: CASSQPTGSSTDTQYF. In DNA form, the CDR3 reads TGCGCCAGCAGTCAACCCACAGGGTCAAGCACAGATACGCAGTATTTT.

This clone was observed once. The chain carries TRBV6-1 and TRBJ2-1; no firm D call. V lost 2 bases, J lost 5 bases, and 10 bases lay in between. Germline lookup yields CDR1 MNHNS and CDR2 SASEGT. The CDR3 length is 14 residues. The CDR3 spells CASSESAMHNEQFF. CDR3 DNA sequence: TGTGCCAGCAGTGAATCCGCTATGCACAATGAGCAGTTCTTC.

This rearrangement joins TRBV6-2 or TRBV6-3 to TRBJ2-3; D unclear. Germline values: CDR1 MNHEY, CDR2 SVGEGT. The CDR3 covers 12 residues. V was clipped by 6 bases and J by 3 bases, with 7 bases between them. In DNA form, the CDR3 reads TGTGCCAGCAGCCTGTATACAGATACGCAGTATTTT. As protein: CASSLYTDTQYF.

The chain has TRBV27 and TRBJ2-7; a weak D match, TRBD2 (5 bases). The CDR3 totals 14 residues. Germline values: CDR1 MNHEY, CDR2 SMNVEV (reference sequence). Deletions cut 3 bases from V and 2 bases from J, with 11 bases between. The CDR3 loop reads CASSFDGIPYEQYF. CDR3 bases: TGTGCCAGCAGTTTTGACGGGATACCCTACGAGCAGTACTTC.

The V call is TRBV19, the J call TRBJ1-5, with D maybe TRBD1 (6 bases). Trimming removed 7 bases at V and 3 bases at J, with 22 bases between. This CDR3 comprises 17 residues. Germline V gene sequence: CDR1 LNHDA, CDR2 SQIVND (reference sequence). CDR3 region: CASIHRTASGVNQPQHF. CDR3 bases: TGTGCCAGTATCCACCGGACTGCCTCAGGGGTCAATCAGCCCCAGCATTTT.